Each of the 18 T cell receptor beta chains below was sequenced from the same sample in a study of HIV-infected patients and healthy controls. Alpha and beta constant-region primers primed reverse transcription of around 500 ng RNA. Each of the alpha and beta chains got its own library through chain-specific third strand synthesis with indices. In TCRdb, the 5' RACE reads were re-called with MiXCR into one record per CDR3 protein. The table shows over 15,000 distinct CDR3 sequences, with 4.5% to 7% occurring only once. Whole blood was used without fractionation, so all unsorted peripheral T cells were included. Sequenced input: blood. The receptor set was obtained from an adult in good health.

This clonotype was seen repeatedly, ten times or more. The V and J genes are TRBV7-2 and TRBJ1-2, with D perhaps TRBD1 (5 bases). CDR1 is SGHTA, CDR2 FQGNSA, per germline. The CDR3 consists of 14 residues. The V gene lost 1 base and the J gene lost 7 bases, with 13 bases spanning the gap. The CDR3 DNA reads TGTGCCAGCAGCTTAGAGGCAGGGAGGGGTGGCTACACCTTC. Its protein is CASSLEAGRGGYTF.

This chain joins TRBV12-3 or TRBV12-4 and TRBJ1-5; TRBD1 is a possible D gene (5 bases). The germline V and J ends were trimmed by 5 bases and 2 bases, with 13 bases remaining between them. The CDR3 totals 15 residues. CDR3 DNA sequence: TGTGCCAGCAGTCCCAGGGTCATGGGCAATCAGCCCCAGCATTTT. It yields the protein CASSPRVMGNQPQHF.

The chain uses TRBV9 and TRBJ2-3; unclear D gene. This CDR3 contains 13 residues. V gave up 0 bases and J gave up 8 bases, with 10 bases separating them. CDR1 is SGDLS, CDR2 YYNGEE, per germline. Written as DNA, the CDR3 is TGTGCCAGCAGCGTAGAATCTATGGCTACGCAGTATTTT. Protein product: CASSVESMATQYF.

The J gene is TRBJ1-1, the V gene TRBV12-3 or TRBV12-4; TRBD1 might be the D (5 bases). V was trimmed by 3 bases and J by 3 bases, leaving 11 bases between them. The CDR3 covers 14 residues. As DNA, the CDR3 is TGTGCCAGCAGTTTTTCAGGGAGGGACACTGAAGCTTTCTTT. As protein: CASSFSGRDTEAFF.

This clonotype was counted many times. The rearrangement uses TRBV7-2 and TRBJ2-3; D gene ambiguous. This CDR3 is 15 amino acids long. Germline lookup yields CDR1 SGHTA and CDR2 FQGNSA. V gave up 0 bases and J gave up 1 base, with 8 bases separating them. The CDR3, as DNA: TGTGCCAGCAGCTTAGCAGTTGGGGGCACAGATACGCAGTATTTT. This encodes CASSLAVGGTDTQYF. Full variable domain (outside the CDR3, taken from reference TRBV7-2 and TRBJ2-3): GAGVSQSPSNKVTEKGKDVELRCDPISGHTALYWYRQSLGQGLEFLIYFQGNSAPDKSGLPSDRFSAERTGGSVSTLTIQRTQQEDSAVYLCASSLAVGGTDTQYFGPGTRLTVL.

This clonotype was counted between two and nine times. The chain joins TRBV29-1 to TRBJ2-2; D is uncertain. V dropped 4 bases and J dropped 0 bases, with 9 bases sitting between them. The CDR3 is 14 amino acids. The V gene's germline CDR1 is SQVTM and CDR2 ANQGSEA. The DNA for the CDR3 is TGCAGCGTTGCGAACACTCCGAACACCGGGGAGCTGTTTTTT. Its translation is CSVANTPNTGELFF.

In this sample, this clonotype is medium-sized (0.01 to 0.1%). V usage is TRBV12-3 or TRBV12-4 and J usage is TRBJ1-1; TRBD1 might be the D (6 bases). CDR3 length: 12 residues. V was shortened by 5 bases and J by 9 bases, with 13 bases between the two germline ends. The CDR3 DNA sequence: TGTGCCAGCAGTCCGCACAGGGACCAAGCTTTCTTT. Encoded protein: CASSPHRDQAFF.

This clonotype came up many times. The genes are TRBV4-2 and TRBJ1-4, with 7 bases fitting TRBD1. Germline CDR1 and CDR2: LGHNA and YNFKEQ. The CDR3 length is 15 residues. The V and J ends lost 1 base and 3 bases, in that order; junction bases with no gene match: 2. CDR3 in amino acids: CASSQGGTANEKLFF. The CDR3 bases are TGTGCCAGCAGCCAAGGTGGGACAGCTAATGAAAAACTGTTTTTT.

This clonotype has ten or more counts. The chain links TRBV19 to TRBJ1-2; D uncertain. Per germline, CDR1 LNHDA and CDR2 SQIVND (reference sequence). This CDR3 is 12 amino acids long. Trimming removed 1 base from V and 8 bases from J, with 8 bases in between. For the CDR3, the DNA is TGTGCCAGTAGTATAGCTCTGGGCGGCTACACCTTC. Translating it yields CASSIALGGYTF.

By sample fraction, this clonotype is medium-sized. V usage is TRBV3-1 and J usage is TRBJ1-3; D not certain. This CDR3 region has 16 residues. Trimming removed 1 base from V and 0 bases from J, with 10 bases in between. The V gene's germline CDR1 is LGHDT and CDR2 YNNKEL (reference sequence). This chain's CDR3 is CASSQVLDVSGNTIYF. Here the CDR3 DNA reads TGTGCCAGCAGCCAAGTTCTTGACGTCTCTGGAAACACCATATATTTT. Full variable domain (rest looked up from reference TRBV3-1 and TRBJ1-3): DTAVSQTPKYLVTQMGNDKSIKCEQNLGHDTMYWYKQDSKKFLKIMFSYNNKELIINETVPNRFSPKSPDKAHLNLHINSLELGDSAVYFCASSQVLDVSGNTIYFGEGSWLTVV.

This clonotype was counted ten times or more. The chain carries TRBV19 and TRBJ2-3; D is undetermined. This CDR3 is 10 amino acids long. V shed 7 bases and J shed 3 bases, with 2 bases lying between them. Germline V gene sequence: CDR1 LNHDA, CDR2 SQIVND (reference sequence). The CDR3 is CASTTDTQYF. CDR3 DNA: TGTGCCAGTACAACAGATACGCAGTATTTT.

This clonotype occurred many times. The rearrangement joins TRBV7-8 to TRBJ1-2; TRBD1 aligns across 11 bases. The V gene end was trimmed by 5 bases and the J gene end by 5 bases; junction bases not matched to a gene: 19. Germline V gives CDR1 SGHVS, CDR2 FQNEAQ. This CDR3 has 19 amino acids. The CDR3 DNA is TGTGCCAGCAGCGCGCGCCCGGGACAGGGGGGAGGTACTCAATATGGCTACACCTTC. Protein product: CASSARPGQGGGTQYGYTF.

This clonotype appeared many times. The chain employs TRBV7-2 and TRBJ2-2; D gene unclear. V gave up 2 bases and J gave up 0 bases, with 10 bases separating them. The CDR3 is 16 amino acids. CDR1 is SGHTA, CDR2 FQGNSA, per germline. CDR3 loop: CASSLLLAANTGELFF. In DNA form, the CDR3 reads TGTGCCAGCAGCTTATTATTGGCGGCGAACACCGGGGAGCTGTTTTTT.

The J gene is TRBJ2-7, the V gene TRBV10-3; 8 bases match TRBD1. There are 15 residues in the CDR3. V lost 6 bases and J lost 5; bases outside the gene matches: 12. Germline CDR1 ENHRY, CDR2 SYGVKD. The CDR3 protein is CAIRGDRQGQHEQYF. In DNA form, the CDR3 reads TGTGCCATCAGAGGGGATCGACAGGGGCAACACGAGCAGTACTTC.

This clonotype occurred many times. V usage is TRBV20-1 and J usage is TRBJ2-7; TRBD1 aligns across 11 bases. This CDR3 is 14 amino acids long. The germline V gene encodes CDR1 DFQATT and CDR2 SNEGSKA (reference sequence). V lost 4 bases and J lost 3; bases outside the gene matches: 5. CDR3 amino acids: CSAKGQGADYEQYF. In DNA, the CDR3 is TGCAGTGCTAAAGGACAGGGGGCAGACTACGAGCAGTACTTC.

This clonotype was recorded at least ten times. This chain uses TRBV7-2 with TRBJ1-5; D unresolved. The CDR3 has 16 amino acids. Germline CDR1 SGHTA, CDR2 FQGNSA. Trimming took off 3 bases at V and 0 bases at J, with 12 bases between the two ends. This chain's CDR3 is CASSFTGAYSNQPQHF. For the CDR3, the DNA is TGTGCCAGCAGCTTTACGGGAGCCTATAGCAATCAGCCCCAGCATTTT.

In its sample, this clonotype was seen once. The rearrangement joins TRBV7-9 to TRBJ1-6; D is unresolved. The CDR3 length is 13 residues. Germline values: CDR1 SEHNR, CDR2 FQNEAQ (reference sequence). Trimming cost V 1 base and J 7 bases, with 5 bases left between them. The CDR3 loop reads CASSLVWNSPLHF. CDR3 sequence (DNA): TGTGCCAGCAGCTTAGTATGGAATTCACCCCTCCACTTT. The complete variable domain, with remaining parts taken from reference TRBV7-9 and TRBJ1-6, reads DTGVSQNPRHKITKRGQNVTFRCDPISEHNRLYWYRQTLGQGPEFLTYFQNEAQLEKSRLLSDRFSAERPKGSFSTLEIQRTEQGDSAMYLCASSLVWNSPLHFGNGTRLTVT.

This clonotype appeared many times. The chain's CDR3 is CASSLGPVTNSPLHF. In DNA, the CDR3 is TGCGCCAGCAGCTTGGGACCAGTAACTAATTCACCCCTCCACTTT. V gene TRBV5-1 combines with J gene TRBJ1-6; unclear D gene. V lost 0 bases and J lost 6, with 10 bases in between. This CDR3 is built from 15 residues. Germline V gene lookup returns CDR1 SGHRS and CDR2 YFSETQ.